This entry lists 14 T cell receptor beta chains sequenced from one sample in a study of identical twins. TCRdb passed the 5' RACE reads through MiXCR, listing each CDR3 protein once. This sample yields a few hundred thousand distinct CDR3 sequences, of which more than 9% are seen a single time; 2.5% to 3.5% belongs to the top ten. These data also formed part of another study, on yellow fever vaccine responses in identical twins.

Sequenced sample: PBMCs. The receptors stem from a woman aged 18 to 35 in good health.

This clonotype was detected once. A much larger clonotype is one base distant, so this may be a read error. The chain is built from TRBV5-6 and TRBJ2-1; TRBD1 matches at 9 bases. After removal of 5 bases from V and 3 bases from J, the junction contained 3 bases not matched to a gene. Germline values: CDR1 SGHDT, CDR2 YYEEEE. This CDR3 is 14 amino acids long. The CDR3 region has the DNA TGTGCCAGCAGTACAGGGGGCCTCTACAATGAGCAGTTCTTC. Its translation: CASSTGGLYNEQFF.

Only a few counts were recorded for this clonotype. The chain is built from TRBV15 and TRBJ2-5; 7 bases line up with TRBD2. J gave up 5 bases and V 8 bases, and 14 bases lay outside the gene matches. Germline V gene data show CDR1 as LNHNV and CDR2 as YYDKDF (reference sequence). The CDR3 length is 15 residues. This CDR3 is CATLPAGDVVETQYF. CDR3 in DNA: TGTGCCACCCTCCCGGCGGGAGACGTAGTGGAGACCCAGTACTTC.

This chain links TRBV7-9 with TRBJ2-7; D possibly matches TRBD1 or TRBD2 (7 bases each). The CDR3 consists of 16 residues. Deletions cut 2 bases from V and 7 bases from J, with 21 bases between. The germline CDR1 and CDR2 sequences are SEHNR and FQNEAQ (reference sequence). The CDR3 loop reads CASSLLAGAGGGEQYF. CDR3 nucleotide sequence: TGTGCCAGCAGCTTATTGGCGGGAGCAGGGGGTGGTGAGCAGTACTTC.

This clonotype was seen repeatedly, ten times or more. V gene TRBV4-2 combines with J gene TRBJ2-7; perhaps D is TRBD1 or TRBD2 (6 bases each). CDR1 is LGHNA, CDR2 YNFKEQ, per germline. The CDR3 is 15 amino acids. V was cut by 0 bases and J by 4 bases, with 13 bases left in between. The CDR3 region has the DNA TGTGCCAGCAGCCAAGAAATGGGGGGCGGTTACGAGCAGTACTTC. Encoded protein: CASSQEMGGGYEQYF.

This sequence joins TRBV2 and TRBJ2-1; D is uncertain. The V gene's germline CDR1 is SNHLY and CDR2 FYNNEI. The CDR3 length is 12 residues. V was clipped by 6 bases and J by 8 bases, with 11 bases between them. CDR3 nucleotides: TGTGCCAGCAGCTACAGATCGGATGAGCAGTTCTTC. Protein: CASSYRSDEQFF.

In this sample, this clonotype turned up many times. The chain has TRBV3-1 and TRBJ2-1, with a weak D call TRBD2 (5 bases). V was shortened by 4 bases and J by 7 bases, with 11 bases between the two germline ends. The CDR3 consists of 13 residues. The V gene's germline CDR1 is LGHDT and CDR2 YNNKEL (reference sequence). As DNA, the CDR3 is TGTGCCAGCAGCCTCACTAGGTTTAATGAGCAGTTCTTC. Translated, it gives CASSLTRFNEQFF.

This clonotype was observed a handful of times. CDR3 sequence (DNA): TGTGCCAGCAGCCAAGATACGGCAGAACCCTCCTACGAGCAGTACTTC. Protein product: CASSQDTAEPSYEQYF. The chain has TRBV4-2 and TRBJ2-7; D is unclear. Per the germline V gene, CDR1 is LGHNA and CDR2 is YNFKEQ. There are 16 residues in the CDR3. V was pared by 0 bases and J by 0 bases, with 12 bases between.

The chain carries TRBV20-1 and TRBJ2-1; possibly TRBD2 for D (5 bases). The CDR3 runs to 14 residues. V lost 6 bases and J lost 6, with 18 bases in between. Per the germline V gene, CDR1 is DFQATT and CDR2 is SNEGSKA (reference sequence). CDR3 nucleotide sequence: TGCAGTGCCGGACCACCTAGCCGGGGCAATGAGCAGTTCTTC. It codes for CSAGPPSRGNEQFF.

This clonotype appeared many times. The rearrangement links TRBV5-1 to TRBJ2-1; 7 positions agree with TRBD1. CDR1 is SGHRS, CDR2 YFSETQ, per germline. This CDR3 has 14 amino acids. The V segment lost 4 bases and the J segment 4 bases; nucleotides outside the gene matches: 5. CDR3 in amino acids: CASSNRQGYNEQFF. DNA for the CDR3: TGCGCCAGCAGCAACAGACAGGGTTACAATGAGCAGTTCTTC.

In this sample, this clonotype turned up many times. The chain joins TRBV20-1 to TRBJ2-1; 9 bases line up with TRBD2. The CDR3 contains 15 residues. V was pared by 7 bases and J by 4 bases, with 11 bases of the junction left unmatched. Germline assignment: CDR1 DFQATT and CDR2 SNEGSKA (reference sequence). DNA for the CDR3: TGCAGTGATAAGGAGGCTAGCGGGATTTACAATGAGCAGTTCTTC. It codes for CSDKEASGIYNEQFF.

This clonotype was seen a handful of times. The chain couples TRBV10-2 to TRBJ2-7; D is possibly TRBD2 (5 bases). Germline assignment: CDR1 WSHSY and CDR2 SAAADI. V lost 8 bases to trimming and J lost 2 bases, with 13 bases between them. The CDR3 extends over 13 amino acids. This CDR3 is CASLGTGTYEQYF. The CDR3 nucleotides are TGCGCCAGCCTGGGAACGGGGACCTACGAGCAGTACTTC.

This clonotype was detected only a few times. The V gene is TRBV6-2 or TRBV6-3, the J gene TRBJ2-7; TRBD2 matches 13 bases. The CDR3 runs to 16 residues. The germline V gene encodes CDR1 MNHEY and CDR2 SVGEGT. The trim removed 2 bases at V and 4 bases at J, leaving 5 bases unmatched. DNA for the CDR3: TGTGCCAGCAGTTACGGGACTAGCGGGAAGTCGTACGAGCAGTACTTC. This sequence encodes CASSYGTSGKSYEQYF.

This clonotype was detected many times. The CDR3 coding sequence is TGTGCCAGCAGTTCTAAACCGTACGAGCAGTACTTC. The encoded protein is CASSSKPYEQYF. The J gene is TRBJ2-7, the V gene TRBV6-2 or TRBV6-3; no clear D gene. The germline CDR1 and CDR2 sequences are MNHEY and SVGEGT. Trimming shortened V by 4 bases and J by 4 bases, and 8 bases separated the two germline ends. The CDR3 extends over 12 amino acids.

This clonotype has just a few counts. This CDR3 is CASSLAGANEKLFF. CDR3 nucleotide sequence: TGTGCCAGCAGTTTGGCAGGGGCTAATGAAAAACTGTTTTTT. The V and J genes are TRBV27 and TRBJ1-4, with D tentatively TRBD1 (6 bases). Trimming took 3 bases from V and 3 from J, leaving 8 bases between them. Germline V gives CDR1 MNHEY, CDR2 SMNVEV (reference sequence). CDR3 length: 14 amino acids. The complete variable domain, with remaining parts taken from reference TRBV27 and TRBJ1-4, reads EAQVTQNPRYLITVTGKKLTVTCSQNMNHEYMSWYRQDPGLGLRQIYYSMNVEVTDKGDVPEGYKVSRKEKRNFPLILESPSPNQTSLYFCASSLAGANEKLFFGSGTQLSVL.